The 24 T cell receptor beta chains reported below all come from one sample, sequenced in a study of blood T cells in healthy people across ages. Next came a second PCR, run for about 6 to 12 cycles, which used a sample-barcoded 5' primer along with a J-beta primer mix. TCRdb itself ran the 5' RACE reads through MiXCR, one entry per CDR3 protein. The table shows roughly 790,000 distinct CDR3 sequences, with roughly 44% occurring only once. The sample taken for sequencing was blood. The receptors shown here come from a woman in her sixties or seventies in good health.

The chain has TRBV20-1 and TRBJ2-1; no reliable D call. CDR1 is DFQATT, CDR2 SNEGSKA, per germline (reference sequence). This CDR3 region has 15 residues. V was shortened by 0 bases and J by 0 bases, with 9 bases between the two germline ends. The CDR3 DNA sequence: TGCAGTGCTAGAGAGTCGAGGAGCTCCTACAATGAGCAGTTCTTC. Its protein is CSARESRSSYNEQFF.

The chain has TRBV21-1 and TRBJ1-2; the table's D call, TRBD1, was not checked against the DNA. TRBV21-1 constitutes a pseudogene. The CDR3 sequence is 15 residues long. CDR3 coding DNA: TGTGCCAGCAGCAAAGTTGAACAGGGGTACTATGGCTACACCTTC. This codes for CASSKVEQGYYGYTF.

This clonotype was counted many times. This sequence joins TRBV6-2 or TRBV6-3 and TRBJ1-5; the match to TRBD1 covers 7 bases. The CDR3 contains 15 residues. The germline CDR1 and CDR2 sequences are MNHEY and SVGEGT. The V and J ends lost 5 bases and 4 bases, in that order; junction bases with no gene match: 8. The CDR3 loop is CASSPFFRGNQPQHF. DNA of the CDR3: TGTGCCAGCAGTCCCTTTTTCAGGGGGAATCAGCCCCAGCATTTT.

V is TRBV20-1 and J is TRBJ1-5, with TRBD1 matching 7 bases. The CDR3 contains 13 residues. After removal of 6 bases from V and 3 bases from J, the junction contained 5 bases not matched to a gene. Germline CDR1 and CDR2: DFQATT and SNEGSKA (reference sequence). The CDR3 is CSAVDRVNQPQHF. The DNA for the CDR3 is TGCAGTGCCGTTGACAGGGTCAATCAGCCCCAGCATTTT.

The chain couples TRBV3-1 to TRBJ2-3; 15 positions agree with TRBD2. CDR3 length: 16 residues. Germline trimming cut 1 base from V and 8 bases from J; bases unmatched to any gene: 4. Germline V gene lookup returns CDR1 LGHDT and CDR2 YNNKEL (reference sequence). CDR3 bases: TGTGCCAGCAGCCAAGGGACTAGCGGGGGGGCAGGTACGCAGTATTTT. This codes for CASSQGTSGGAGTQYF.

As DNA, the CDR3 is TGTGCCAGCAGCGGGGGCTTAAACTATGGCTACACCTTC. It codes for CASSGGLNYGYTF. The chain combines TRBV7-6 with TRBJ1-2, with D possibly being TRBD1 (6 bases). The germline gives CDR1 SGHVS, CDR2 FNYEAQ. The V end was cut by 5 bases, the J end by 2 bases, with 9 bases between. The CDR3 contains 13 residues.

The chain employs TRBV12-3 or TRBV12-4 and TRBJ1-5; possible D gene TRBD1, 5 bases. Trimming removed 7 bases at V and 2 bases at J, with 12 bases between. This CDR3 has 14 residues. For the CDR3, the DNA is TGTGCCAGCAACCCGGGGGTAGGCAATCAGCCCCAGCATTTT. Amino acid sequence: CASNPGVGNQPQHF.

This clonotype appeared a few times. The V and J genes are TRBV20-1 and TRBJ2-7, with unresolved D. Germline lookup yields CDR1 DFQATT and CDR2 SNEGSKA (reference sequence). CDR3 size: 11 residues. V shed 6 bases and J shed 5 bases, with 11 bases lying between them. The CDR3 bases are TGCAGTGCCGGCCGTGAGAACGAGCAGTACTTC. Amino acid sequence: CSAGRENEQYF.

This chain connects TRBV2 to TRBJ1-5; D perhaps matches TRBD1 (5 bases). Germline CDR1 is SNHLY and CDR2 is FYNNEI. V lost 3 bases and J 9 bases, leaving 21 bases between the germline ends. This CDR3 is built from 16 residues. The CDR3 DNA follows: TGTGCCAGCAGTGAGAGGGAGACAGAGCCGAGGGCGCCCCAGCATTTT. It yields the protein CASSERETEPRAPQHF.

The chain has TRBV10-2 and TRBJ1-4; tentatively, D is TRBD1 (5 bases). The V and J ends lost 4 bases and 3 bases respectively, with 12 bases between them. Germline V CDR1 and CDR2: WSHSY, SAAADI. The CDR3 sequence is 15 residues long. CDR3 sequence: CASSARDGPNEKLFF. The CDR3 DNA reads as TGCGCCAGCAGTGCCCGGGACGGACCTAATGAAAAACTGTTTTTT.

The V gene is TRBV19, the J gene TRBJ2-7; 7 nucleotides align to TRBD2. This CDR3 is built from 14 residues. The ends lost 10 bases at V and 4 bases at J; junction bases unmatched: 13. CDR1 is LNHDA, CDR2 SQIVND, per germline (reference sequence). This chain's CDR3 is CATARLAAPYEQYF. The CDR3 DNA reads TGTGCCACCGCCCGGCTAGCGGCACCTTACGAGCAGTACTTC.

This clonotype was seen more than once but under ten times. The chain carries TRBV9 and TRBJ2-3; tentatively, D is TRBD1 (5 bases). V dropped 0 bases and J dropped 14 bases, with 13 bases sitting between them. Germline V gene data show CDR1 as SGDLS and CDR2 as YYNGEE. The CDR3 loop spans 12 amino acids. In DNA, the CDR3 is TGTGCCAGCAGCGTAGCTACAGGTGTTCCGTATTTT. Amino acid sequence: CASSVATGVPYF.

The CDR3 DNA reads as TGCAGCGCCCTAGAGGAGACCCAGTACTTC. Amino acid sequence: CSALEETQYF. The chain has TRBV29-1 and TRBJ2-5, with D hard to call. This CDR3 contains 10 residues. Germline CDR1 is SQVTM and CDR2 is ANQGSEA. Trimming pared 7 bases from V and 5 bases from J, leaving 8 bases between.

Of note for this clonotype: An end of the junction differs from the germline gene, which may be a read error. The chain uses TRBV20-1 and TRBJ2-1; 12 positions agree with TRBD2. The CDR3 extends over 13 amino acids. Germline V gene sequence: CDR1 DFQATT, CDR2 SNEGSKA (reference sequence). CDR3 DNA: TGCAGTGCACGACTAGCGGGAGTAAATGAGCGGTTCTTC. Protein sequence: CSARLAGVNERFF.

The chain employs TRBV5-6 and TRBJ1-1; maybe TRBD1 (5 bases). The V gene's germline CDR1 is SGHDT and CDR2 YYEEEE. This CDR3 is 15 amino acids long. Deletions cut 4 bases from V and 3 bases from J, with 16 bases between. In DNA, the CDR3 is TGTGCCAGCAGCCCAGTCGGGACGGATTACACTGAAGCTTTCTTT. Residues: CASSPVGTDYTEAFF. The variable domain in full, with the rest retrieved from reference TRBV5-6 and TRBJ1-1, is DAGVTQSPTHLIKTRGQQVTLRCSPKSGHDTVSWYQQALGQGPQFIFQYYEEEERQRGNFPDRFSGHQFPNYSSELNVNALLLGDSALYLCASSPVGTDYTEAFFGQGTRLTVV.

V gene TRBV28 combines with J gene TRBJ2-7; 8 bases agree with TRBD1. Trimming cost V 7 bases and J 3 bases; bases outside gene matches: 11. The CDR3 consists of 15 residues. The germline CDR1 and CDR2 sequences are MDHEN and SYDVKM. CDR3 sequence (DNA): TGTGCCAGCACTTCCCCCGGACAGGGACTCTACGAGCAGTACTTC. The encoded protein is CASTSPGQGLYEQYF.

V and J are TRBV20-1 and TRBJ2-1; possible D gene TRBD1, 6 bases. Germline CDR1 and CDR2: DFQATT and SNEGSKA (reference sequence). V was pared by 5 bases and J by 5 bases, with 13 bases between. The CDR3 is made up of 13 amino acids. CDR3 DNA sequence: TGCAGTGCTGGTGCAGGGGCCAACAATGAGCAGTTCTTC. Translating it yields CSAGAGANNEQFF.

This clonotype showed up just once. CDR3 DNA: TGTGCCATTCTCAACCCGGACAGAGCTAGCACAGATACGCAGTATTTT. Protein: CAILNPDRASTDTQYF. This chain connects TRBV10-3 to TRBJ2-3; D might be TRBD1 (6 bases). V lost 9 bases to trimming and J lost 0 bases, with 19 bases between them. Germline V CDR1 and CDR2: ENHRY, SYGVKD. The CDR3 is 16 amino acids.

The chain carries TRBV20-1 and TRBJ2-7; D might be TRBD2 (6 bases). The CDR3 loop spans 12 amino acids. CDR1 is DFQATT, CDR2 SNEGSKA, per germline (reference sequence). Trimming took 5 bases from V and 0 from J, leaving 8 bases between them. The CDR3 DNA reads TGCAGTGCTTCGACTAGCTCCTACGAGCAGTACTTC. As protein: CSASTSSYEQYF.

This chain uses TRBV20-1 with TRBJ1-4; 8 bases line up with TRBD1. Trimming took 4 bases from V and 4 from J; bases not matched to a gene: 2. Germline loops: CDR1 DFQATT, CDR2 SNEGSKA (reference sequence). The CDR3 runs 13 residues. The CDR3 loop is CSAIQGDNEKLFF. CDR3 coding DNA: TGCAGTGCTATACAGGGGGATAATGAAAAACTGTTTTTT.

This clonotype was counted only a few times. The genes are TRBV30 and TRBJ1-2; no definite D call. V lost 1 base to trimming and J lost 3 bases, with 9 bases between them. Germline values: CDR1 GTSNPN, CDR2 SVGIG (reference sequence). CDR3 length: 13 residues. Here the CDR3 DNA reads TGTGCCTGGAGTGGGGAAAATCACTATGGCTACACCTTC. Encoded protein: CAWSGENHYGYTF. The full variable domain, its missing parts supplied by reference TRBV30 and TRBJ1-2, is SQTIHQWPATLVQPVGSPLSLECTVEGTSNPNLYWYRQAAGRGLQLLFYSVGIGQISSEVPQNLSASRPQDRQFILSSKKLLLSDSGFYLCAWSGENHYGYTFGSGTRLTVV.

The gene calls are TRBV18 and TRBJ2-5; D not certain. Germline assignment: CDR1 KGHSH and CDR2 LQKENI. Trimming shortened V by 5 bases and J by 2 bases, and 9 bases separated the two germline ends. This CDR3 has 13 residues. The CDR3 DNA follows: TGTGCCAGCTCATCACAGACACAAGAGACCCAGTACTTC. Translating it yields CASSSQTQETQYF. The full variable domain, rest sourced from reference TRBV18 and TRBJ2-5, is NAGVMQNPRHLVRRRGQEARLRCSPMKGHSHVYWYRQLPEEGLKFMVYLQKENIIDESGMPKERFSAEFPKEGPSILRIQQVVRGDSAAYFCASSSQTQETQYFGPGTRLLVL.

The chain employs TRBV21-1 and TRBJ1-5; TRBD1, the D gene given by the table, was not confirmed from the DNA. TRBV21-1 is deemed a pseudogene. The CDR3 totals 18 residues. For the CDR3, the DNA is TGTGCCAGCAGCAACGTGGAAGAGCCTACAGGGAACAATCAGCCCCAGCATTTT. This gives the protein CASSNVEEPTGNNQPQHF.

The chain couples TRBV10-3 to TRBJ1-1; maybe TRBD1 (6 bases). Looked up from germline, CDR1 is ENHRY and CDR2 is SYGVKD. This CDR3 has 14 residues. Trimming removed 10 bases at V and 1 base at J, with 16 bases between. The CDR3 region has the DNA TGTGCCACGAGAAGACAGGCGGAGAACACTGAAGCTTTCTTT. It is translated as CATRRQAENTEAFF.